This T cell receptor (beta chain) was obtained from a study of cytomegalovirus exposure and HLA in healthy donors. Looking at the study overall: Counted in an early data release were about 86 million unique TCRs from HLA-typed donors.

As to this clone: Its antigen is still unknown.

Study-level findings and limits: Reportedly, a later analysis found an Asian-associated ancestry cluster had fewer N-insertions than the approximately 670-donor mean. Exclusion as indistinguishable affected some V segments, including TRBV6-2 and TRBV6-3.

Germline CDR1 is SNHLY and CDR2 is FYNNEI. With 11 bases removed from V and 1 base from J, the gap between germline ends came to 5 bases. This CDR3 is built from 11 residues. In the PCR, 60 Vbeta and 13 Jbeta primers were used. Original methodology: Later, an analysis found roughly 80 million unique TCR beta chains, and about 10 million of these were shared. Assay: immunoSEQ multiplex PCR; the TCRdb copy retains only in-frame clones and omits some. V, J and clone size reflect that table, while D and trimming were determined from the DNA. In the table there are some 170,000 clones, approximately 80% of which are singletons.

The clonotype originates from a man younger than 45 in good health and CMV-seropositive. The chain carries TRBV2 and TRBJ2-2, with D hard to call. The sequenced sample was PBMCs. CDR3 nucleotides: TGTGCCGCAGGGAACACCGGGGAGCTGTTTTTT. Residues: CAAGNTGELFF.